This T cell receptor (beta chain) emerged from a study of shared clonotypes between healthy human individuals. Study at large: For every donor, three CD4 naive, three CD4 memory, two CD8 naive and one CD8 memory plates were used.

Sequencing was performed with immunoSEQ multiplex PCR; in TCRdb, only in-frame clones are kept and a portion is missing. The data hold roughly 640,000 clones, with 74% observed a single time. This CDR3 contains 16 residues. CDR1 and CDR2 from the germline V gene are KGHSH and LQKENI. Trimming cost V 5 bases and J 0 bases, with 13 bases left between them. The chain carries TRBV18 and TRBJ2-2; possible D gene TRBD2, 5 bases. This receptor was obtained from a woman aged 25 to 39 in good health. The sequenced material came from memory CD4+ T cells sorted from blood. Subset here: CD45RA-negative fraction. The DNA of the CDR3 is TGTGCCAGCTCATCGTACGAGGGTTCGAACACCGGGGAGCTGTTTTTT. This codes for CASSSYEGSNTGELFF.